The clone carrying this T cell receptor beta chain came up many times. Antigen: not known. The germline gives CDR1 SGHDT, CDR2 YYEEEE. The CDR3 contains 15 residues. Trimming removed 4 bases at V and 3 bases at J, with 14 bases between. The data stem from a study of T-cell reconstitution after alpha-beta-depleted transplantation in children. Unique molecular identifiers featured in how the TCRbeta library was prepared. A single record per CDR3 protein comes from TCRdb applying MiXCR to the PCR reads. The sample carries fewer than 550,000 distinct CDR3 sequences, approximately 10% recorded once. Overall study results and limits: Roughly two months post-transplant, alpha-beta T cells reportedly originated from several hundred graft clones that had expanded. The origin of high day-60 TCRbeta diversity in some patients lay in surviving recipient T cells and thymic progenitors. The authors attributed T-cell counts and diversity one year after transplant mostly to newly produced T cells.

The chain joins TRBV5-6 to TRBJ2-1, with D possibly TRBD2 on 5 matching bases. Material: PBMCs, mostly from graft donor cells, obtained 180 days after TCRalphabeta/CD19-depleted stem cell transplant. The receptor was isolated from a female patient aged 2-15 years who had a stem cell transplant for aplastic anemia, so the T cells may come from the graft donor. CDR3 DNA: TGTGCCAGCAGCGCCGGCGGTGGACTCTACAATGAGCAGTTCTTC. It is translated as CASSAGGGLYNEQFF. Together with reference TRBV5-6 and TRBJ2-1, the CDR3 gives the full variable domain: DAGVTQSPTHLIKTRGQQVTLRCSPKSGHDTVSWYQQALGQGPQFIFQYYEEEERQRGNFPDRFSGHQFPNYSSELNVNALLLGDSALYLCASSAGGGLYNEQFFGPGTRLTVL.